This T cell receptor (beta chain) was captured by sequencing in a study of beta chain features in type 1 diabetes. Trimming shortened V by 4 bases and J by 4 bases, and 13 bases separated the two germline ends. The CDR3 is made up of 14 amino acids. Germline assignment: CDR1 SGDLS and CDR2 YYNGEE. cDNA synthesis used the whole RNA isolate, giving expressed TCRB sequences. TCRdb's copy holds only in-frame clones and misses some; the assay was immunoSEQ multiplex PCR. The data hold about 260,000 clones, with over 65% observed a single time. The chain employs TRBV9 and TRBJ2-3; D remains ambiguous. The clonotype comes from a man aged 30-40 years in good health. The specimen sequenced was naive CD4+ T cells from blood. In DNA form, the CDR3 reads TGTGCCAGCAGCCCCTCACACGGCCCAGATACGCAGTATTTT. Its protein product is CASSPSHGPDTQYF.